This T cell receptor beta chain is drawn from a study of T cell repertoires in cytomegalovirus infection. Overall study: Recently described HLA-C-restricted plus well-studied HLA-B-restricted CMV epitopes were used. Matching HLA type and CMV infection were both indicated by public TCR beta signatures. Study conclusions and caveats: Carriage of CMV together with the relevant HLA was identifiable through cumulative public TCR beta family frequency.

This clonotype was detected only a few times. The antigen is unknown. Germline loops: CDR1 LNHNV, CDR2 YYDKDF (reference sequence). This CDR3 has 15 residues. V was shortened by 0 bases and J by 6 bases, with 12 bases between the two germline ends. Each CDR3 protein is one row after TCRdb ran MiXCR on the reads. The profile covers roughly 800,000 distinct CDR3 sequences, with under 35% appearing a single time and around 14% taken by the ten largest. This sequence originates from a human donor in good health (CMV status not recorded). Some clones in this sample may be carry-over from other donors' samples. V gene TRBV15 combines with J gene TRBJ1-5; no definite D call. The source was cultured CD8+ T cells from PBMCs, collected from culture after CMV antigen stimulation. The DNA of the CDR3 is TGTGCCACCAGCAGAGACAAAGGGCTGGGTCAGCCCCAGCATTTT. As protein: CATSRDKGLGQPQHF.